Below, one T cell receptor beta chain is given with its context. Germline V lookup: CDR1 MNHEY, CDR2 SMNVEV (reference sequence). The CDR3 runs 15 residues. Trimming took 2 bases from V and 7 from J; bases not matched to a gene: 6. This entry is derived from a study of blood T cell repertoires in COVID-19. Study in general: The study drew acute and convalescent COVID-19 samples from the United States, Italy and Spain.

Repertoires were generated with immunoSEQ multiplex PCR, while TCRdb's copy carries only in-frame clones and drops some. This repertoire shows around 130,000 clones, roughly 86% found once; its top ten account for roughly 13%. V is TRBV27 and J is TRBJ1-4; 8 nucleotides match TRBD1. The sample was peripheral blood. The clonotype originates from a human donor in a cohort sampled during active COVID-19. CDR3 residues: CASSLVPGQVEKLFF. For the CDR3, the DNA is TGTGCCAGCAGTTTAGTCCCGGGACAGGTTGAAAAACTGTTTTTT.